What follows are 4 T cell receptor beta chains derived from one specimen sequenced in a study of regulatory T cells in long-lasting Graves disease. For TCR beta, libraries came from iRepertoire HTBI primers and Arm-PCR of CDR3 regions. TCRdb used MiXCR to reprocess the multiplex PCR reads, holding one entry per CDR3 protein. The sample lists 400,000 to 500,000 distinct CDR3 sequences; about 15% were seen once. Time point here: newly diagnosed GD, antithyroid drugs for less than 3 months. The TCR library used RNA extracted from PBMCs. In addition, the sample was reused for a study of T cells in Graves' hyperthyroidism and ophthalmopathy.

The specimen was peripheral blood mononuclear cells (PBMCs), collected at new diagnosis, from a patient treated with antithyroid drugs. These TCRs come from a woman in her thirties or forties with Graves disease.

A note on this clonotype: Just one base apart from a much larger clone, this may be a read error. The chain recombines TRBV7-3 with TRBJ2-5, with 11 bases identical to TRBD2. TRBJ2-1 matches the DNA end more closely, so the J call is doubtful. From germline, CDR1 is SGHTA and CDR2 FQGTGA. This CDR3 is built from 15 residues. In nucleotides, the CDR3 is TGTGCCCGCAGGTCTTTAGCGGGAGGGCTTAGTGAGCAGTTCTTC. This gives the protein CARRSLAGGLSEQFF.

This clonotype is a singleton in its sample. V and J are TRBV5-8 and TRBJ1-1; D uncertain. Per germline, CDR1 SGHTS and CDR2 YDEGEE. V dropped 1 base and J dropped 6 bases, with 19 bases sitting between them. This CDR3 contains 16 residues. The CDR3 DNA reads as TGTGCCAGCAGCTTGTTGGGTTTCTCGATTGCGGCTGAAGCTTTCTTT. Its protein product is CASSLLGFSIAAEAFF. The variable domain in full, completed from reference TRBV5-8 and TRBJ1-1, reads EAGVTQSPTHLIKTRGQQATLRCSPISGHTSVYWYQQALGLGLQFLLWYDEGEERNRGNFPPRFSGRQFPNYSSELNVNALELEDSALYLCASSLLGFSIAAEAFFGQGTRLTVV.

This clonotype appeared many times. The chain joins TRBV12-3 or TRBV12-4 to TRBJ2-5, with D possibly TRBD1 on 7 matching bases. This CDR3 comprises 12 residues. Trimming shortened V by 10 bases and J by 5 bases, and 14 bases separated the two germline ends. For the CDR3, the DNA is TGTGCCACGACTAGGGGGCGGGAGACCCAGTACTTC. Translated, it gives CATTRGRETQYF.

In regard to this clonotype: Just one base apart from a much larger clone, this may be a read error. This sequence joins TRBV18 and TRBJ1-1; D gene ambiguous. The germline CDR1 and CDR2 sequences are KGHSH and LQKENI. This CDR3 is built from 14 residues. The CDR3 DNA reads TGTGCCAACTCAGAAGGGTCCGTGAACACTGAAGCTTTCTTT. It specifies CANSEGSVNTEAFF.